This T cell receptor (beta chain) is from a study of T cell responses to AZD1222 COVID-19 vaccine. General study findings and limits: Repertoires were obtained solely post-peak T cell response. A rise in Spike-specific TCR breadth and depth followed two AZD1222 doses.

Notes on this clone: As yet, its antigen is unknown.

Measured with immunoSEQ multiplex PCR; TCRdb has only the in-frame clones, and not every one. This sample has roughly 140,000 clones, with 85% to 95% found just once. Trimming stripped 6 bases from V and 0 bases from J, with 12 bases between. The CDR3 consists of 15 residues. In germline, CDR1 is SNHLY, CDR2 FYNNEI. The rearrangement joins TRBV2 to TRBJ1-3; no reliable D call. This TCR derives from an adult in good health. The sequencing used peripheral blood, collected on day 0 of MenACWY control vaccination. CDR3 in amino acids: CASRKVLSSGNTIYF. The CDR3 DNA reads as TGTGCCAGCAGGAAGGTACTCTCCTCTGGAAACACCATATATTTT. The full variable domain, in which reference TRBV2 and TRBJ1-3 provide the parts outside the CDR3, is EPEVTQTPSHQVTQMGQEVILRCVPISNHLYFYWYRQILGQKVEFLVSFYNNEISEKSEIFDDQFSVERPDGSNFTLKIRSTKLEDSAMYFCASRKVLSSGNTIYFGEGSWLTVV.